This T cell receptor (beta chain) originates from a study of early T cells in non-severe SARS-CoV-2 infection (dated by TCRdb to the early 2020s). Context from the whole study: Because TCR sequencing was done on bulk RNA from unsorted whole blood, the alpha and beta chains could not be paired.

The study was a case-control design nested within a healthcare worker cohort in London, UK, with weekly nasopharyngeal swab PCR tests and blood sampling. Healthcare workers were recruited during the week of the UK lockdown, between 23 and 31 March 2020, and followed weekly for up to roughly 15 weeks. Libraries were prepared through 5' RACE. Instrument used: NextSeq 500. The TCR library protocol attached unique molecular identifiers to individual cDNA molecules to correct for sequencing error and PCR bias. Both TCR alpha and beta chains were sequenced, and tight co-correlation was observed between alpha and beta sequence abundances in each sample. The original methods were these. Decombinator V4 was used to perform V gene, J gene and CDR3 annotation of TCR sequences. TCRs were defined as expanded if a significant change between any two time points was detected under a Poisson model with p below 0.0001. TCR abundances were normalised to the total number of TCRs sequenced per sample and expressed as counts per million. TRAV1-2 paired with TRAJ12, TRAJ20 or TRAJ33 defined MAIT TCRs, while TRAV10 paired with TRAJ18 defined iNKT TCRs. VDJdb, accessed on 1 November 2021, was searched for TCRs annotated for CMV, EBV and SARS-CoV-2, and TCRs annotated for more than one antigen were excluded. TCRdb trimmed the raw reads at Q25, called clones with MiXCR and kept productive beta chains. CDR3 protein duplicates are merged, each entry listing the most common genes and DNA. The V and J calls were determined by TCRdb, not by the authors. This sample has approximately 70,000 distinct CDR3 sequences in its table, and less than 15% of those were observed once. The top ten clonotypes cover about 5.2% of the sample.

The CDR3 covers 13 residues, taking in both the cysteine and the phenylalanine. Solely the CDR3 DNA is kept, with 39 bases framed from the first base. For CDR1 and CDR2, the germline V gene (reference sequence) lists SEHNR and FQNEAQ. The junction carries 10 bases between V and J, which are trimmed by 5 bases and 6 bases respectively. This clonotype was seen many times. This receptor's antigen is unknown. Base qualities are not at hand, and no much larger clone is one base apart. Study-level results and caveats: VDJdb matching was skewed toward anti-spike CD8 responses and likely underestimated virus-specific expansions by missing private and CD4 specificities.

This chain joins TRBV7-9 to TRBJ2-2, with the D assignment possibly TRBD1 or TRBD2, given 5 matching bases for each. The sequence was obtained from an adult who was a healthcare worker with PCR-confirmed SARS-CoV-2 infection or an uninfected control (not recorded which). Sequencing was performed on whole blood. CDR3 sequence: CASSHSGPGELFF. The nucleotide sequence is TGTGCCAGCAGCCACTCGGGACCCGGGGAGCTGTTTTTT.